This TCR beta chain comes out of a study of T-cell memory formation after mild COVID-19. Study-wide background: TCR clusters mostly belonged to single donors.

This CDR3 contains 15 residues. The trim removed 7 bases at V and 2 bases at J, leaving 8 bases unmatched. Germline CDR1 is MNHEY and CDR2 is SVGEGT. In its sample, this clonotype was seen many times. 5'RACE primed from the constant segment yielded TCR alpha and TCR beta cDNA libraries bearing sample barcodes and UMIs. TCRdb re-derived calls from the 5' RACE reads in MiXCR, one entry per CDR3 protein. The sample shows roughly 260,000 distinct CDR3 sequences, around 17% of them seen only once. Material for sequencing was PBMCs or a T cell subset sorted from them (not recorded which). This chain links TRBV6-2 or TRBV6-3 with TRBJ2-7; 10 bases fit TRBD1. The source of this sequence is a man between 18 and 29 years old who had mild COVID-19 (a few samples of this study predate the infection). Cell type and time point are not known. This CDR3 is CASNRQGAEPYEQYF. CDR3 coding DNA: TGTGCCAGCAATCGACAGGGGGCAGAGCCCTACGAGCAGTACTTC.